This T cell receptor (beta chain) was identified during a study of identical twins. MiXCR, applied by TCRdb to the 5' RACE reads, yields one record per CDR3 protein. The table lists around 1.7 million distinct CDR3 sequences, under 35% of them singletons. The CDR3 has 15 residues. V lost 0 bases to trimming and J lost 4 bases, with 14 bases between them. Germline V lookup: CDR1 DFQATT, CDR2 SNEGSKA (reference sequence). The chain joins TRBV20-1 to TRBJ2-3; D gene ambiguous. The source is a newborn girl in good health. Sequenced material: cord blood. CDR3 in DNA: TGCAGTGCTAGAGATGAGTCGGAGAGTGCAGATACGCAGTATTTT. This codes for CSARDESESADTQYF.